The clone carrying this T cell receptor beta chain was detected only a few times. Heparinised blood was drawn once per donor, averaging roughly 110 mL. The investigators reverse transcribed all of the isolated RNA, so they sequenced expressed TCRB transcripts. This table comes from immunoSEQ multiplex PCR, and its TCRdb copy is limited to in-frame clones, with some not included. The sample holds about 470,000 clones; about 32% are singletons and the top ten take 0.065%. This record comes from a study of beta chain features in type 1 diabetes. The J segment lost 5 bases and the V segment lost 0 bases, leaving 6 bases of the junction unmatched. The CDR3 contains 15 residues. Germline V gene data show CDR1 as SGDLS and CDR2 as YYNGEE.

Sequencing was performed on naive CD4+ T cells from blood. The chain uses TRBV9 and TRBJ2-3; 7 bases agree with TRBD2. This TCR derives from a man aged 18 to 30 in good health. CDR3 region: CASSVGGSYGDTQYF. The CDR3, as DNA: TGTGCCAGCAGCGTAGGCGGGAGTTACGGAGATACGCAGTATTTT.